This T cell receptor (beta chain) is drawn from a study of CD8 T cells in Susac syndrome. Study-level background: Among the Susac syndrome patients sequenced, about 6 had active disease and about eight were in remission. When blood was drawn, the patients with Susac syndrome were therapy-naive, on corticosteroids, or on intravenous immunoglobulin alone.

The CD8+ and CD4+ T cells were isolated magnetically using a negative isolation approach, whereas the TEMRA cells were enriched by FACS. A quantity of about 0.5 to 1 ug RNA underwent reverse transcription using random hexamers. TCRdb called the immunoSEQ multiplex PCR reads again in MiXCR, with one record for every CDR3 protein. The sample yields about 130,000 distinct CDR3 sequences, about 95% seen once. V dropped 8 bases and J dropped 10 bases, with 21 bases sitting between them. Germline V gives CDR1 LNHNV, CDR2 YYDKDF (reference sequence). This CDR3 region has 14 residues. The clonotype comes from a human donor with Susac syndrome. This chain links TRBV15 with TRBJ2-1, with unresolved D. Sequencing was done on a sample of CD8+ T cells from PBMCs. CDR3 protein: CATAQFGSAVEQFF. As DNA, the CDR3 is TGTGCCACCGCTCAATTCGGGTCCGCCGTCGAGCAGTTCTTC.